This TCR beta chain comes out of a study of early T cells in non-severe SARS-CoV-2 infection. Each CDR3 protein gets one entry after TCRdb re-called the 5' RACE reads with MiXCR. This sample has approximately 79,000 distinct CDR3 sequences; around 13% occur once, and the top ten carry about 1.1%. The CDR3 consists of 14 residues. The trim removed 7 bases at V and 5 bases at J, leaving 9 bases unmatched. Germline-derived CDR1 and CDR2 are SEHNR and FQNEAQ (reference sequence). This clonotype was seen a few times. The sample was whole blood. The source of this sequence is an adult who was a healthcare worker with PCR-confirmed SARS-CoV-2 infection or an uninfected control (not recorded which). The V call is TRBV7-9, the J call TRBJ1-1; 8 bases map to TRBD1. CDR3 coding DNA: TGTGCCAGCAACCCGGCAGGGGGCTATACTGAAGCTTTCTTT. It codes for CASNPAGGYTEAFF.